The source of this TCR beta chain is a study of vaccination and CD4 T cells after COVID-19. Study background: Each enrolled participant received a two-dose regimen of either BNT162b2 or mRNA-1273 vaccine. The study, taken as a whole, reports: Investigators enrolled relatively few convalescent patients and included no early post-infection timepoints. For convalescent patients, 304 of the 307 vaccine-specific clones analyzed were classified as spike mono-reactive.

With respect to this clonotype: Its specificity is unknown.

As for time point: late sampling 161 to 241 days after vaccination in a few convalescent patients. Documented treatment: roughly 10-day PBMC culture with coronavirus spike peptide pools or control peptides (ViraFEST assay). The study sequenced cultured CD4+ T cell DNA using the Oncomine TCR Beta short-read assay. TCRdb independently ran MiXCR on the PCR reads; one entry per CDR3 protein. The profile shows about 20,000 distinct CDR3 sequences, approximately 44% of them singletons. Sequences were derived from CD4+ T cells from blood, cultured in vitro, sampled about 7 months after SARS-CoV-2 vaccination. This TCR came from a human donor who had recovered from COVID-19.

The CDR3 region is CASSFSGQGETQYF. In nucleotides, the CDR3 is TGTGCCAGCAGTTTTTCAGGGCAGGGAGAGACCCAGTACTTC. This rearrangement joins TRBV12-3 or TRBV12-4 to TRBJ2-5; D possibly corresponds to TRBD1 (5 bases). Trimming pared 3 bases from V and 4 bases from J, leaving 12 bases between. This CDR3 region has 14 residues.